The 32 T cell receptor beta chains given below trace back to one sample, sequenced in a study of metastatic and nonmetastatic thyroid tumors. TCRdb re-clonotyped the PCR reads via MiXCR. Of around 52,000 clones in the sample, 25% to 35% were seen once. All patients were untreated before thyroid surgery. What was sequenced was blood. These receptors came from a female donor with papillary thyroid cancer or a benign thyroid nodule (not recorded which). Some clones in this sample may be carry-over from other donors' samples.

The count of this clone is one. This chain joins TRBV7-8 and TRBJ1-2, with D possibly TRBD1 on 6 matching bases. The ends were cut back, 1 base at V and 5 bases at J, with 14 bases in the middle. Germline CDR1 SGHVS, CDR2 FQNEAQ. This CDR3 is 15 amino acids long. Here the CDR3 DNA reads TGTGCCAGCAGCTTAGGGACGGGACAAGGATATGGCTACACCTTC. The encoded protein is CASSLGTGQGYGYTF.

This clone was detected only a few times. CDR3 loop: CASSVGLSYEQYF. The DNA for the CDR3 is TGTGCCAGCAGTGTCGGATTGAGCTACGAGCAGTACTTC. The chain has TRBV2 and TRBJ2-7; the D is unclear. CDR3 length: 13 amino acids. The V gene lost 4 bases and the J gene lost 3 bases, with 10 bases spanning the gap. Germline V gene data show CDR1 as SNHLY and CDR2 as FYNNEI. Variable domain in full (rest from reference TRBV2 and TRBJ2-7): EPEVTQTPSHQVTQMGQEVILRCVPISNHLYFYWYRQILGQKVEFLVSFYNNEISEKSEIFDDQFSVERPDGSNFTLKIRSTKLEDSAMYFCASSVGLSYEQYFGPGTRLTVT.

The CDR3 loop reads CASSYGSPDYNEQFF. CDR3 nucleotides: TGTGCCAGCAGTTACGGCTCCCCAGATTACAATGAGCAGTTCTTC. The chain couples TRBV6-2 or TRBV6-3 to TRBJ2-1; D is uncertain. The germline CDR1 and CDR2 sequences are MNHEY and SVGEGT. The CDR3 has 15 amino acids. The V end was cut by 2 bases, the J end by 4 bases, with 12 bases between.

A single count supports this clone. Since the CDR3 does not end with the conserved phenylalanine or tryptophan, this likely comes from a read error. CDR3 in amino acids: CASSDHRGPNQPQHS. The CDR3 DNA is TGTGCCAGCAGTGACCACAGGGGACCCAATCAGCCCCAGCATTCT. The rearrangement links TRBV6-2 or TRBV6-3 to TRBJ1-5; 7 bases map to TRBD1. The V gene's germline CDR1 is MNHEY and CDR2 SVGEGT. This CDR3 comprises 15 residues. The trim removed 5 bases at V and 3 bases at J, leaving 7 bases unmatched.

V gene TRBV11-2 combines with J gene TRBJ2-7, with 7 bases identical to TRBD2. V shed 7 bases and J 2 bases; nucleotides not matched to a gene: 20. Looked up from germline, CDR1 is SGHAT and CDR2 is FQNNGV. This CDR3 spans 18 amino acids. CDR3 in DNA: TGTGCCAGCATCTCTTTTATTTTGGGGAGGGGAGCTCCCTACGAGCAGTACTTC. Translation: CASISFILGRGAPYEQYF.

The V gene is TRBV20-1, the J gene TRBJ1-2, with 9 positions matching TRBD1. Germline CDR1 and CDR2: DFQATT and SNEGSKA (reference sequence). Trimming removed 7 bases from V and 6 bases from J; junction bases left unmatched: 9. CDR3 length equals 13 residues. The CDR3 DNA follows: TGCAGTGGGGGAGACAGGGGGGAAGATGGCTACACCTTC. It encodes CSGGDRGEDGYTF.

The V gene is TRBV6-6, the J gene TRBJ1-2; tentative D call: TRBD1 (5 bases). V lost 0 bases, J lost 7 bases, and 12 bases lay in between. There are 14 residues in the CDR3. From germline, CDR1 is MNHNY and CDR2 SVGAGI (reference sequence). Here the CDR3 DNA reads TGTGCCAGCAGTTACTCGAACCAGGGCTCTGGCTACACCTTC. This encodes CASSYSNQGSGYTF.

The chain uses TRBV11-2 and TRBJ1-1, with 8 positions matching TRBD1. Germline lookup yields CDR1 SGHAT and CDR2 FQNNGV. Trimming at V came to 0 bases and at J to 5 bases, leaving 2 bases not matched to a gene. The CDR3 is 14 residues long. The chain's CDR3 is CASSLDRGRTEAFF. CDR3 in DNA: TGTGCCAGCAGCTTAGACAGGGGGCGGACTGAAGCTTTCTTT.

The gene calls are TRBV28 and TRBJ1-6; TRBD1 matches at 10 bases. The CDR3 spans 14 residues. CDR1 is MDHEN and CDR2 is SYDVKM in the germline V gene. V gave up 6 bases and J gave up 11 bases; unmatched junction bases: 7. CDR3 amino acids: CASRTGGALPPLHF. In DNA form, the CDR3 reads TGTGCCAGCAGGACAGGGGGCGCGTTACCACCCCTCCACTTT.

This clone was detected many times. The chain joins TRBV18 to TRBJ2-3; D unresolved. From germline, CDR1 is KGHSH and CDR2 LQKENI. CDR3 length equals 13 residues. V was shortened by 0 bases and J by 5 bases, with 6 bases between the two germline ends. This CDR3 is CASSPPVLDTQYF. The CDR3 bases are TGTGCCAGCTCACCACCGGTACTAGATACGCAGTATTTT.

On this clone: A read error may explain this, as a much larger clone is one base away. The V call is TRBV19, the J call TRBJ1-1; D is unclear. Trimming stripped 5 bases from V and 10 bases from J, with 23 bases between. The CDR3 has 15 residues. Germline V gene lookup returns CDR1 LNHDA and CDR2 SQIVND (reference sequence). As DNA, the CDR3 is TGTGCCAGTAGTGTGGGGTTGGTGTCCCCCGCAGGAGCTTTCTTT. It specifies CASSVGLVSPAGAFF.

This clone came up many times. The genes are TRBV3-1 and TRBJ1-1; no clear D. The CDR3 consists of 14 residues. Germline values: CDR1 LGHDT, CDR2 YNNKEL (reference sequence). Trimming cost V 4 bases and J 3 bases, with 12 bases left between them. The CDR3 sequence is CASSPGAGYTEAFF. The DNA of the CDR3 is TGTGCCAGCAGCCCCGGAGCGGGGTACACTGAAGCTTTCTTT. The entire variable domain, with the rest obtained from reference TRBV3-1 and TRBJ1-1, is as follows: DTAVSQTPKYLVTQMGNDKSIKCEQNLGHDTMYWYKQDSKKFLKIMFSYNNKELIINETVPNRFSPKSPDKAHLNLHINSLELGDSAVYFCASSPGAGYTEAFFGQGTRLTVV.

The chain carries TRBV5-1 and TRBJ1-1; D not resolved. Germline CDR1 and CDR2: SGHRS and YFSETQ. CDR3 length: 13 amino acids. The V and J ends lost 4 bases and 6 bases respectively, with 13 bases between them. The DNA of the CDR3 is TGCGCCAGCAGCCCGCTCCGGGGATCTGAAGCTTTCTTT. It is translated as CASSPLRGSEAFF.

This clone came up a few times. The rearrangement joins TRBV24-1 to TRBJ1-3, with a tentative D call TRBD1 (5 bases). V shed 3 bases and J shed 6 bases, with 11 bases lying between them. Per germline, CDR1 KGHDR and CDR2 SFDVKD. This CDR3 is built from 14 residues. The CDR3 region has the DNA TGTGCCACCAGTGATGGGGACGCCCCAAACACCATATATTTT. Protein sequence: CATSDGDAPNTIYF.

This clone came up a few times. Distinct nucleotide sequences in the sample also encode this CDR3. The chain has TRBV27 and TRBJ2-7; tentative D call: TRBD2 (5 bases). The V gene's germline CDR1 is MNHEY and CDR2 SMNVEV (reference sequence). V lost 5 bases and J lost 7, with 18 bases in between. This CDR3 is built from 14 residues. Here the CDR3 DNA reads TGTGCCAGCAGTCCGTACTCGGGGAGAAGTGAGCAGTACTTC. Its translation is CASSPYSGRSEQYF.

A few counts support this clone. The rearrangement links TRBV24-1 to TRBJ2-7, with D uncertain. The CDR3 consists of 12 residues. Per germline, CDR1 KGHDR and CDR2 SFDVKD. Trimming took off 4 bases at V and 3 bases at J, with 6 bases between the two ends. The CDR3, as DNA: TGTGCCACCAGTGACGAATACTACGAGCAGTACTTC. Protein sequence: CATSDEYYEQYF.

This clone was seen a few times. J is TRBJ1-1 and V is TRBV12-3 or TRBV12-4; D is perhaps TRBD1 (5 bases). CDR3 length equals 13 residues. The ends were cut back, 5 bases at V and 6 bases at J, with 13 bases in the middle. CDR3 sequence (DNA): TGTGCCAGCAGTCTCAACCAGGGTGCTGAAGCTTTCTTT. This sequence encodes CASSLNQGAEAFF.

The rearrangement links TRBV12-3 or TRBV12-4 to TRBJ2-7; TRBD1 agrees at 7 bases. Germline trimming cut 6 bases from V and 2 bases from J; bases unmatched to any gene: 13. This CDR3 is built from 16 residues. This CDR3 reads CASSTMTGLNPYEQYF. CDR3 DNA sequence: TGTGCCAGCAGCACAATGACAGGGCTCAACCCCTACGAGCAGTACTTC.

The chain employs TRBV30 and TRBJ1-3; unclear D gene. The CDR3 loop spans 14 amino acids. The ends were cut back, 2 bases at V and 4 bases at J, with 12 bases in the middle. Per germline, CDR1 GTSNPN and CDR2 SVGIG (reference sequence). The CDR3 DNA sequence: TGTGCCTGGAGTCTCACGCCTGAGGGAAACACCATATATTTT. Its protein product is CAWSLTPEGNTIYF. Drawing the rest from reference TRBV30 and TRBJ1-3, the complete variable domain is SQTIHQWPATLVQPVGSPLSLECTVEGTSNPNLYWYRQAAGRGLQLLFYSVGIGQISSEVPQNLSASRPQDRQFILSSKKLLLSDSGFYLCAWSLTPEGNTIYFGEGSWLTVV.

The V and J genes are TRBV12-3 or TRBV12-4 and TRBJ2-3; TRBD2 is a possible D gene (5 bases). The CDR3 sequence is 14 residues long. The V and J ends lost 3 bases and 2 bases respectively, with 9 bases between them. CDR3 amino acids: CASSLDSYTDTQYF. The CDR3 DNA is TGTGCCAGCAGTTTGGACTCCTACACAGATACGCAGTATTTT.

This clone was counted only a few times. The rearrangement links TRBV12-3 or TRBV12-4 to TRBJ1-5, with D unclear. The CDR3 totals 13 residues. V lost 1 base to trimming and J lost 6 bases, with 7 bases between them. CDR3 residues: CASSLGGGQPQHF. The CDR3 nucleotides are TGTGCCAGCAGTTTAGGGGGAGGTCAGCCCCAGCATTTT.

This chain joins TRBV20-1 and TRBJ2-7; TRBD1 matches 9 bases. Trimming took 6 bases from V and 2 from J; bases not matched to a gene: 8. The CDR3 has 14 amino acids. Germline loops: CDR1 DFQATT, CDR2 SNEGSKA (reference sequence). In DNA, the CDR3 is TGCAGTGCCCCTGACAGGGGGTTTACCTACGAGCAGTACTTC. Translating gives CSAPDRGFTYEQYF.

Judged by abundance, this clone is medium-sized. The chain carries TRBV27 and TRBJ2-5, with no clear D. V was cut by 3 bases and J by 2 bases, with 7 bases left in between. CDR1 MNHEY and CDR2 SMNVEV come from the germline V gene (reference sequence). The CDR3 is 13 amino acids. CDR3 in DNA: TGTGCCAGCAGTTTGGAGAAACAAGAGACCCAGTACTTC. Translated, it gives CASSLEKQETQYF.

The J gene is TRBJ1-1, the V gene TRBV6-1; TRBD1 matches at 8 bases. CDR3 length equals 16 residues. The germline gives CDR1 MNHNS, CDR2 SASEGT. With 5 bases clipped from V and 3 bases from J, the junction kept 11 bases outside the gene matches. In DNA, the CDR3 is TGTGCCAGCAGTCCCGACAGGACAGGGTGGGACACTGAAGCTTTCTTT. As protein: CASSPDRTGWDTEAFF.

This rearrangement joins TRBV12-3 or TRBV12-4 to TRBJ2-7, with 9 bases aligning to TRBD2. The CDR3 runs 12 residues. The V and J ends lost 5 bases and 13 bases, in that order; junction bases with no gene match: 9. The CDR3 coding sequence is TGTGCCAGCAGTCCCTCAGCGGGGGGAGCCTACTTC. This codes for CASSPSAGGAYF.

As to this clone: Within the sample, other DNA sequences also encode this same CDR3. V usage is TRBV6-2 or TRBV6-3 and J usage is TRBJ2-7, with 7 nucleotides matching TRBD2. Germline V gives CDR1 MNHEY, CDR2 SVGEGT. After removal of 5 bases from V and 3 bases from J, the junction contained 16 bases not matched to a gene. The CDR3 runs 17 residues. The DNA of the CDR3 is TGTGCCAGCAGTGGGTACCGGGACTACTTTCCAAACTACGAGCAGTACTTC. Its protein is CASSGYRDYFPNYEQYF.

The table lists this clone with a count of one. This chain connects TRBV18 to TRBJ2-2; D is uncertain. CDR1 KGHSH and CDR2 LQKENI come from the germline V gene. V lost 1 base, J lost 0 bases, and 3 bases lay in between. The CDR3 length is 14 residues. In DNA, the CDR3 is TGTGCCAGCTCACCACTGGCGAACACCGGGGAGCTGTTTTTT. Translated, it gives CASSPLANTGELFF.

This clone has only a few counts. The chain joins TRBV12-3 or TRBV12-4 to TRBJ2-1; D possibly corresponds to TRBD2 (6 bases). V shed 6 bases and J shed 10 bases, with 13 bases lying between them. The CDR3 has 12 amino acids. CDR3 residues: CASRPGLREQFF. In nucleotides, the CDR3 is TGTGCCAGCAGGCCGGGACTCCGCGAGCAGTTCTTC.

The V gene is TRBV28, the J gene TRBJ1-4; perhaps TRBD1 as D (6 bases). The ends were cut back, 8 bases at V and 7 bases at J, with 17 bases in the middle. Germline loops: CDR1 MDHEN, CDR2 SYDVKM. The CDR3 consists of 14 residues. The CDR3 protein is CASRLGGAGEKLFF. CDR3 nucleotides: TGTGCCAGCCGCCTTGGGGGGGCCGGTGAAAAACTGTTTTTT.

The gene calls are TRBV19 and TRBJ1-4, with D perhaps TRBD1 (5 bases). The germline V gene encodes CDR1 LNHDA and CDR2 SQIVND (reference sequence). Trimming removed 4 bases at V and 2 bases at J, with 17 bases between. This CDR3 has 17 amino acids. DNA for the CDR3: TGTGCCAGTAGTACGCCGGGACTCAAGTGGACTAATGAAAAACTGTTTTTT. It codes for CASSTPGLKWTNEKLFF.

This chain joins TRBV27 and TRBJ2-1, with 7 nucleotides matching TRBD2. Germline CDR1 reads MNHEY; CDR2 reads SMNVEV (reference sequence). Trimming removed 6 bases from V and 6 bases from J; junction bases left unmatched: 8. CDR3 length equals 14 residues. The CDR3 nucleotides read TGTGCCAGCAGCGGGGGGAGGGAACGCAATGAGCAGTTCTTC. Residues: CASSGGRERNEQFF.

The chain uses TRBV18 and TRBJ1-4; unclear D gene. Between the trimmed V and J ends, which lost 0 bases and 0 bases, there was a span of 8 bases. Germline loops: CDR1 KGHSH, CDR2 LQKENI. The CDR3 consists of 16 residues. The CDR3 DNA is TGTGCCAGCTCACCACCTCTGGGCCCAACTAATGAAAAACTGTTTTTT. It translates to CASSPPLGPTNEKLFF.